The 23 T cell receptor beta chains in this list originate from one sample, sequenced in a study of brain T cells in children with intractable seizures. The data were produced by immunoSEQ multiplex PCR, yet TCRdb's version contains in-frame clones alone and is incomplete. The table lists tens of thousands of clones, about 92% of them singletons. The sequenced sample was peripheral blood, obtained at surgery. These receptors were obtained from a boy under two years old with tuberous sclerosis and intractable seizures.

This sequence joins TRBV7-2 and TRBJ1-5; the D gene is possibly TRBD1 (5 bases). The CDR3 length is 14 residues. Germline CDR1 and CDR2: SGHTA and FQGNSA. Trimming shortened V by 4 bases and J by 3 bases, and 10 bases separated the two germline ends. The CDR3 protein is CASSSGGINQPQHF. CDR3 coding DNA: TGTGCCAGCAGCTCCGGGGGTATCAATCAGCCCCAGCATTTT.

The V call is TRBV19, the J call TRBJ1-1; 8 nucleotides match TRBD1. Germline V gives CDR1 LNHDA, CDR2 SQIVND (reference sequence). V dropped 5 bases and J dropped 3; count of bases not matched to a gene: 8. This CDR3 region has 15 residues. The CDR3 region has the DNA TGTGCCAGTAGTTCGAGGACAGGGAAGGACACTGAAGCTTTCTTT. This gives the protein CASSSRTGKDTEAFF.

The genes are TRBV6-4 and TRBJ2-7; tentative D call: TRBD2 (5 bases). Germline values: CDR1 MRHNA, CDR2 SNTAGT. V dropped 5 bases and J dropped 3 bases, with 11 bases sitting between them. CDR3 size: 13 residues. The CDR3 sequence is CASSQEESYEQYF. CDR3 sequence (DNA): TGTGCCAGCAGTCAGGAGGAGAGCTACGAGCAGTACTTC.

The CDR3 reads CASSAGEWSNQPQHF. The CDR3 DNA reads as TGTGCCAGCTCCGCAGGGGAGTGGAGCAATCAGCCCCAGCATTTT. V gene TRBV19 combines with J gene TRBJ1-5; perhaps TRBD1 as D (6 bases). In germline, CDR1 is LNHDA, CDR2 SQIVND (reference sequence). The CDR3 spans 15 residues. V was clipped by 9 bases and J by 1 base, with 16 bases between them.

This chain connects TRBV6-2 or TRBV6-3 to TRBJ1-6, with 8 bases aligning to TRBD1. CDR1 is MNHEY, CDR2 SVGEGT, per germline. J lost 15 bases, V lost 0 bases, and 10 bases had no gene match. The CDR3 consists of 15 residues. CDR3 DNA: TGTGCCAGCAGTTACTCCCAGGGGGCGCCCCCGGACCTCCACTTT. Amino acid sequence: CASSYSQGAPPDLHF.

The J gene is TRBJ2-6, the V gene TRBV9; D call uncertain. Per the germline V gene, CDR1 is SGDLS and CDR2 is YYNGEE. Between the trimmed V and J ends, which lost 5 bases and 1 base, there was a span of 4 bases. The CDR3 runs 13 residues. CDR3 nucleotide sequence: TGTGCCAGCAGGGGATCTGGGGCCAACGTCCTGACTTTC. Its protein product is CASRGSGANVLTF.

The rearrangement uses TRBV7-9 and TRBJ2-3, with D unresolved. CDR3 length equals 16 residues. Deletions cut 5 bases from V and 5 bases from J, with 20 bases between. The germline V gene has CDR1 SEHNR and CDR2 FQNEAQ (reference sequence). CDR3: CASSDPPWPPGDTQYF. CDR3 nucleotide sequence: TGTGCCAGCAGCGACCCGCCCTGGCCCCCCGGAGATACGCAGTATTTT.

The chain combines TRBV9 with TRBJ2-7; D might be TRBD1 or TRBD2, each matching 5 bases. In germline, CDR1 is SGDLS, CDR2 YYNGEE. Trimming left V 0 bases short and J 6 bases short, with 13 bases between. The CDR3 sequence is 14 residues long. DNA of the CDR3: TGTGCCAGCAGCGTAGGGGAGACAGTATTCGAGCAGTACTTC. Amino acid sequence: CASSVGETVFEQYF.

The chain is built from TRBV7-2 and TRBJ1-4; D unclear. The CDR3 covers 14 residues. Germline CDR1 and CDR2: SGHTA and FQGNSA. Trimming took 2 bases from V and 4 from J, leaving 8 bases between them. CDR3 sequence reads: CASSLIGLNEKLFF. For the CDR3, the DNA is TGTGCCAGCAGCTTAATAGGCCTTAATGAAAAACTGTTTTTT.

The chain employs TRBV6-5 and TRBJ2-7, with D hard to call. CDR1 is MNHEY, CDR2 SVGAGI, per germline. The CDR3 is made up of 11 amino acids. The V end was cut by 6 bases, the J end by 4 bases, with 7 bases between. The CDR3 sequence: CASSDRYEQYF. The CDR3 bases are TGTGCCAGCAGCGACCGATACGAGCAGTACTTC.

This clone appeared a single time. The J gene is TRBJ1-5, the V gene TRBV23-1; possibly TRBD1 for D (6 bases). TRBV23-1 is an ORF; its function is uncertain. With 5 bases removed from V and 5 bases from J, the gap between germline ends came to 16 bases. The CDR3 runs to 15 residues. The CDR3 bases are TGCGCCAGCAGTTTAAAAGGGGGAGCAGATCAGCCCCAGCATTTT. Translated, it gives CASSLKGGADQPQHF.

The chain combines TRBV9 with TRBJ1-5, with no clear D. V gave up 0 bases and J gave up 4 bases, with 8 bases separating them. The CDR3 is made up of 14 amino acids. Germline CDR1 is SGDLS and CDR2 is YYNGEE. The CDR3 is CASSVDATNQPQHF. The CDR3 coding sequence is TGTGCCAGCAGCGTAGACGCAACAAATCAGCCCCAGCATTTT.

The chain has TRBV7-3 and TRBJ2-7; D unclear. Germline V gene lookup returns CDR1 SGHTA and CDR2 FQGTGA. Trimming removed 0 bases from V and 6 bases from J, with 15 bases in between. The CDR3 consists of 15 residues. Here the CDR3 DNA reads TGTGCCAGCAGCTTAACATTGGTGGGGAACAGCGAGCAGTACTTC. Its translation is CASSLTLVGNSEQYF.

The chain combines TRBV9 with TRBJ2-7; D might be TRBD1 (5 bases). V dropped 0 bases and J dropped 2 bases, with 6 bases sitting between them. From germline, CDR1 is SGDLS and CDR2 YYNGEE. The CDR3 is 13 amino acids. Here the CDR3 reads CASSVGTPYEQYF. DNA of the CDR3: TGTGCCAGCAGCGTAGGGACACCCTACGAGCAGTACTTC. Full variable domain (missing parts from reference TRBV9 and TRBJ2-7): DSGVTQTPKHLITATGQRVTLRCSPRSGDLSVYWYQQSLDQGLQFLIQYYNGEERAKGNILERFSAQQFPDLHSELNLSSLELGDSALYFCASSVGTPYEQYFGPGTRLTVT.

This chain connects TRBV19 to TRBJ2-3, with D possibly matching TRBD1 (6 bases). Germline V CDR1 and CDR2: LNHDA, SQIVND (reference sequence). The CDR3 loop spans 14 amino acids. V lost 6 bases to trimming and J lost 4 bases, with 14 bases between them. For the CDR3, the DNA is TGTGCCAGTAGGTCGTGGGGGCCGGCAGATACGCAGTATTTT. Translated, it gives CASRSWGPADTQYF.

Only one count was recorded for this clone. The chain carries TRBV5-4 and TRBJ2-3, with 15 bases that match TRBD2. The CDR3 contains 16 residues. J was trimmed by 5 bases and V by 3 bases; bases with no gene match: 4. Germline CDR1 is SGHNT and CDR2 is YYREEE (reference sequence). CDR3 sequence (DNA): TGTGCCAGCAGCTCAGGGACTAGCGGGGGGTTAGATACGCAGTATTTT. Amino acid sequence: CASSSGTSGGLDTQYF. Based on the CDR3 plus reference TRBV5-4 and TRBJ2-3, the full variable domain is ETGVTQSPTHLIKTRGQQVTLRCSSQSGHNTVSWYQQALGQGPQFIFQYYREEENGRGNFPPRFSGLQFPNYSSELNVNALELDDSALYLCASSSGTSGGLDTQYFGPGTRLTVL.

This chain uses TRBV6-5 with TRBJ1-2; TRBD1 matches at 12 bases. This CDR3 region has 15 residues. The germline V gene encodes CDR1 MNHEY and CDR2 SVGAGI. Germline trimming cut 5 bases from V and 8 bases from J; bases unmatched to any gene: 9. The CDR3 sequence: CASSTGDRGRRGYTF. Here the CDR3 DNA reads TGTGCCAGCAGTACAGGGGACAGGGGGCGGCGAGGCTACACCTTC.

The chain recombines TRBV2 with TRBJ2-4; TRBD2 is a possible D gene (6 bases). V lost 2 bases and J 0 bases, leaving 8 bases between the germline ends. This CDR3 comprises 15 residues. The germline CDR1 and CDR2 sequences are SNHLY and FYNNEI. CDR3: CASSEKGLAKNIQYF. DNA for the CDR3: TGTGCCAGCAGTGAAAAGGGACTAGCCAAAAACATTCAGTACTTC.

This clone appeared a single time. The chain links TRBV7-8 to TRBJ2-1, with D perhaps TRBD2 (6 bases). The V gene's germline CDR1 is SGHVS and CDR2 FQNEAQ. Deletions cut 3 bases from V and 4 bases from J, with 10 bases between. The length of the CDR3 is 14 residues. The CDR3 nucleotides are TGTGCCAGCAGCTTTAGCGGAACTTACAATGAGCAGTTCTTC. Its translation: CASSFSGTYNEQFF.

This chain connects TRBV5-4 to TRBJ2-5; a possible D gene is TRBD1 (6 bases). V lost 2 bases to trimming and J lost 2 bases, with 7 bases between them. The CDR3 has 13 amino acids. CDR1 and CDR2 from the germline V gene are SGHNT and YYREEE (reference sequence). CDR3 bases: TGTGCCAGCAGCTTACAGGGACAAGAGACCCAGTACTTC. Protein sequence: CASSLQGQETQYF.

The V and J genes are TRBV6-1 and TRBJ1-1, with D unresolved. This CDR3 comprises 15 residues. The germline gives CDR1 MNHNS, CDR2 SASEGT. Trimming removed 2 bases from V and 1 base from J, with 11 bases in between. CDR3 protein: CASSEQVGSNTEAFF. CDR3 sequence (DNA): TGTGCCAGCAGTGAACAAGTCGGGTCGAACACTGAAGCTTTCTTT.

In this sample, this clone turned up a few times. The V gene is TRBV30, the J gene TRBJ1-2; 7 positions match TRBD1. Germline lookup yields CDR1 GTSNPN and CDR2 SVGIG (reference sequence). The CDR3 extends over 12 amino acids. V trimming: 5 bases; J trimming: 6 bases; junction bases outside the gene matches: 6. The CDR3 DNA reads as TGTGCCTGGGGACTGGGACAGAATGGCTACACCTTC. This encodes CAWGLGQNGYTF.

The V gene is TRBV28, the J gene TRBJ1-2, with TRBD1 identical over 9 bases. The CDR3 has 14 amino acids. Germline V gives CDR1 MDHEN, CDR2 SYDVKM. With V trimmed by 9 bases and J by 6 bases, 11 bases remained unmatched. CDR3 DNA: TGTGCCAGTGCAGGCGGGACAGGGAACAATGGCTACACCTTC. It is translated as CASAGGTGNNGYTF.